This T cell receptor (beta chain) was captured by sequencing in a study of read filtering for tumor transcriptome and immune sequencing. Study information: Among patients, roughly 17 were male and around 15 female, aged about 47 to 85 (mean about 69). R-ISS stage counts were eight or nine for I, 16 for II, 7 for III. Study results and limitations: The CD138-negative fraction was mixed bone marrow immune cells, not pure T cells.

Germline values: CDR1 SGHTA, CDR2 FQGNSA. There are 14 residues in the CDR3. This clonotype showed up many times. Its specificity is unknown. Germline and junction disagree at one end, which may indicate a read error. Molecular barcoded adaptors covering alpha/delta and beta/gamma chains were used on 400 ng RNA. TCRdb re-called the reads through MiXCR, storing one row per CDR3 protein. The table has around 130,000 distinct CDR3 sequences, approximately 12% seen once. The sequenced sample was a population of CD138-negative cells sorted from bone marrow. The receptor comes from a donor at least 40 years old with multiple myeloma. The chain has TRBV7-2 and TRBJ2-1, with D maybe TRBD2 (5 bases). CDR3 protein: CASSSRARDLERFF. In nucleotides, the CDR3 is TGTGCCAGCAGCTCCCGCGCTCGGGATCTTGAGCGGTTCTTC.